This T cell receptor beta chain derives from a study of cytomegalovirus exposure and HLA in healthy donors. Broader study findings: In vitro work confirmed that a few CMV-associated chains recognize CMV antigens.

As concerns this clone: The antigen is not known.

PCR used 60 Vbeta primers and 13 Jbeta primers. Some clones are missing from TCRdb's copy, which holds only in-frame ones; the method was immunoSEQ multiplex PCR. The sample shows more than 200,000 clones, about 81% of them seen only once. Germline V gene lookup returns CDR1 SGHDT and CDR2 YYEEEE. V was trimmed by 0 bases and J by 4 bases, leaving 14 bases between them. The CDR3 contains 16 residues. The rearrangement uses TRBV5-6 and TRBJ1-5; a weak D match, TRBD1 (5 bases). The sample taken for sequencing was PBMCs. The sequence derives from a man in his forties or fifties in good health and CMV-seropositive. CDR3 nucleotide sequence: TGTGCCAGCAGCTTGGTGGGGCAGGGCCTAAATCAGCCCCAGCATTTT. Residues: CASSLVGQGLNQPQHF.